The T cell receptor (beta chain) described here comes from a study of early T cells in non-severe SARS-CoV-2 infection. Overall study: The authors sequenced bulk RNA from unsorted whole blood, leaving chains unpaired.

Molecules of cDNA were individually given unique molecular identifiers that were attached to them. TCRdb re-called the 5' RACE reads with MiXCR, one entry per CDR3 protein. Of about 67,000 distinct CDR3 sequences listed, around 10% are singletons. This clonotype has more than one count but fewer than ten. The clonotype was recovered from an adult who was a healthcare worker with PCR-confirmed SARS-CoV-2 infection or an uninfected control (not recorded which). Input material: whole blood.

CDR3 amino acids: CASSVGQGARQYF. The DNA for the CDR3 is TGTGCCAGCAGTGTCGGACAGGGGGCCCGGCAGTACTTC. This chain links TRBV25-1 with TRBJ2-7; 11 bases are shared with TRBD1. This CDR3 is 13 amino acids long. Trimming removed 4 bases from V and 9 bases from J; junction bases left unmatched: 5. Germline loops: CDR1 MGHDK, CDR2 SYGVNS.